This T cell receptor beta chain is drawn from a study of beta chain features in type 1 diabetes. The study's findings and limits: In every one of the four CD4+ subsets, TCRB CDR3s were moderately but significantly shorter in Type 1 diabetes patients.

This clone appeared a few times. Its specificity is unknown. Isolated RNA was reverse transcribed in full, so expressed TCRB transcripts were sequenced. The method was immunoSEQ multiplex PCR; TCRdb's version includes in-frame clones alone and lacks a portion of them. The data hold under 200,000 clones, with approximately 10% observed a single time. V was clipped by 4 bases and J by 7 bases, with 14 bases between them. Per germline, CDR1 SEHNR and CDR2 FQNEAQ (reference sequence). This CDR3 is 14 amino acids long. J is TRBJ2-1 and V is TRBV7-9; D not resolved. Sequenced sample: central memory CD4+ T cells from blood. This receptor was identified in a man between 25 and 39 years old with type 1 diabetes. The CDR3 DNA sequence: TGTGCCAGCAGCTATACCTCTCTCGGGAATGAGCAGTTCTTC. Amino acid sequence: CASSYTSLGNEQFF.